This T cell receptor (beta chain) was observed in a study of identical twins. Trimming took 5 bases from V and 0 from J; bases not matched to a gene: 1. This CDR3 has 14 residues. Germline V gene data show CDR1 as SGHRS and CDR2 as YFSETQ. All of the donors were Caucasians in good health. Study-level points and caveats: Whereas memory repertoires showed no such difference, abundant cord blood beta clonotypes carried fewer insertions. Less excess twin sharing appeared in beta out-of-frame sequences.

Concerning this clonotype: Its antigen is as yet unknown.

TCRdb recomputed calls from the 5' RACE reads with MiXCR, one row per CDR3 protein. The data contain 200,000 to 250,000 distinct CDR3 sequences, roughly 12% of them seen just once; the ten biggest clones take up 3.5% to 5%. These data are also associated with another study on yellow fever vaccine responses in identical twins.

The V call is TRBV5-1, the J call TRBJ2-5, with 10 bases matching TRBD2. Sequencing input: memory (CD45RO+) T cells sorted from blood. The clonotype was recovered from a woman under 30 in good health. The CDR3: CASSTSGDQETQYF. The CDR3 DNA reads TGCGCCAGCAGTACTAGCGGGGACCAAGAGACCCAGTACTTC.